Sequencing of this T cell receptor beta chain was carried out in a study of beta chain features in type 1 diabetes. This clone was recorded many times. The entirety of the isolated RNA underwent reverse transcription, so expressed TCRB transcripts were sequenced. Regulatory, naive and central memory T cell samples averaged roughly 3.5 million reads. Clones were read by immunoSEQ multiplex PCR, and TCRdb kept only the in-frame ones, dropping some. The sample lists under 250,000 clones, approximately 11% occurring once. The CDR3 is 13 amino acids. From germline, CDR1 is SGHRS and CDR2 YFSETQ. V was clipped by 4 bases and J by 6 bases, with 11 bases between them.

V and J are TRBV5-1 and TRBJ2-1, with D possibly being TRBD1 (6 bases). The source of this sequence is a man between 18 and 29 years old in good health. Sequenced sample: central memory CD4+ T cells from blood. The DNA of the CDR3 is TGCGCCAGCAGCGCCGTAGGGGGCAATGAGCAGTTCTTC. Translation gives CASSAVGGNEQFF.